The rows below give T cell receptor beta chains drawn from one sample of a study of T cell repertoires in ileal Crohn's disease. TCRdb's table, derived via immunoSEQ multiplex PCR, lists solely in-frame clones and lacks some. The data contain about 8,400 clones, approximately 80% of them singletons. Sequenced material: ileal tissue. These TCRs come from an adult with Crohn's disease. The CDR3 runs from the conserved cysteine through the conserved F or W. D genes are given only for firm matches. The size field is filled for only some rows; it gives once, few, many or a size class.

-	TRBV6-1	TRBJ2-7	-	TGTGCCAGCAGCCCCCAGACTACGAGGCAGTACTTC	CASSPQTTRQYF
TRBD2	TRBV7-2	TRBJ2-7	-	TGTGCCAGCAGCTTAGGTCGGACTAGCGGGGCCACCTACGAGCAGTACTTC	CASSLGRTSGATYEQYF
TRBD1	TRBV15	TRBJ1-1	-	TGTGCCACCAGCGCCGAGGGACAGGGATCACCCAAACGATTT	CATSAEGQGSPKRF
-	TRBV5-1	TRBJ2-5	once	TGCGCCAGCAGCCCATGGGACTCGTCAGAGACCCAGTACTTC	CASSPWDSSETQYF
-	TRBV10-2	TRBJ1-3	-	TGCGCCAGCAAGGGGCTTCCGGCAGGGCAGGACACCATATATTTT	CASKGLPAGQDTIYF
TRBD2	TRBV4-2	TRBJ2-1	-	TGTGCCAGCAGCCAAGGTGGACTAGCGGGAGGCAATGAGCAGTTCTTC	CASSQGGLAGGNEQFF
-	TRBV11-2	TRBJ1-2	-	TGTGCCAGCAGCTTCGATACAGGGAACTATGGCTACACCTTC	CASSFDTGNYGYTF
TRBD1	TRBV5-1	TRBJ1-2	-	TGCGCCAGCAGCTTAAGAGGGACAGGGGTTAACTATGGCTACACCTTC	CASSLRGTGVNYGYTF
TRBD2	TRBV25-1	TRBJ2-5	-	TGTGCCAGCAGTGAAAAAAAGGGAGCTAGCGGCCAAGAGACCCAGTACTTC	CASSEKKGASGQETQYF
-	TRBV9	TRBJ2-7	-	TGTGCCAGCAGTAAAGGGTCTATCCCAAGCCCTACCTACGAGCAGTACTTC	CASSKGSIPSPTYEQYF
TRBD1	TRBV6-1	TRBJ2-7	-	TGTGCCAGCAGGAACAGGGGGCGCCGGTACGAGCAGTACTTC	CASRNRGRRYEQYF
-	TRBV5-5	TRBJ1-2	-	TGTGCCAGCAGCTTGGCCAGCTATGGCTACACCTTC	CASSLASYGYTF
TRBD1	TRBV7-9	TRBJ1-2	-	TGTGCCAGCAGCCCGGGCTTGGGACAGGGTCGCTACACCTTC	CASSPGLGQGRYTF
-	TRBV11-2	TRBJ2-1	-	TGTGCCAGCAGCTTAGGGGAAACCTACAATGAGCAGTTCTTC	CASSLGETYNEQFF
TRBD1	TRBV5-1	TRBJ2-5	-	TGCGCCAGCAGCCCCGGACAGGAAAAAGAGACCCAGTACTTC	CASSPGQEKETQYF
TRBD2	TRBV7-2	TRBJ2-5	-	TGTGCCAGCAGCCGCGGACTAGCTTCGAGCGGGTCCCAGTACTTC	CASSRGLASSGSQYF
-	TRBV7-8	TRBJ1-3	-	TGTGCCAGCAGCCCAGTGGGGTGGATCTCTGGAAACACCATATATTTT	CASSPVGWISGNTIYF
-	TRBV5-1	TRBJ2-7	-	TGCGCCAGCAGCAGGGACGGATCCTACGAGCAGTACTTC	CASSRDGSYEQYF
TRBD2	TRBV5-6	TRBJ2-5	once	TGTGCCAGAGAACATGGGCTAGCGGGAGAAGGGCCCCAAGAGACCCAGTACTTC	CAREHGLAGEGPQETQYF
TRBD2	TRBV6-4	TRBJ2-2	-	TGTGCCAGCAGTGGATCTAGCGGGAACACCGGGGAGCTGTTTTTT	CASSGSSGNTGELFF
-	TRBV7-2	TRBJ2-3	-	TGTGCCAGCAGCTTAGTTTCTAGCAGCACAGATACGCAGTATTTT	CASSLVSSSTDTQYF
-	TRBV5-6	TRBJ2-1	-	TGTGCCAGCAGCTTACGGGCTGAGCAGTTCTTC	CASSLRAEQFF
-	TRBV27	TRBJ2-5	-	TGTGCCAGCAGTTTATCATCGGGGTTTAGGGAGACCCAGTACTTC	CASSLSSGFRETQYF
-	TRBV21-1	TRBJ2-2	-	TGTGCCAGCAGCAAAGGTCCCGCGGGATTTACCAAACGGACCGGGGAGCTGTTTTTT	CASSKGPAGFTKRTGELFF
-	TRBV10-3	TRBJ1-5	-	TGTGCCATCAGTGGGGCAGGTTCCAATCAGCCCCAGCATTTT	CAISGAGSNQPQHF
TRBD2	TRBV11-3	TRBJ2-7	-	TGTGCCAGCAGCTTCGGGGGGATCTACGAGCAGTACTTC	CASSFGGIYEQYF
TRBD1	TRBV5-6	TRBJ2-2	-	TGTGCCAGCAGACGGGACAGGTCGAACACCGGGGAGCTGTTTTTT	CASRRDRSNTGELFF
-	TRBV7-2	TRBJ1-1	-	TGTGCCAGCAGCCAAGGGAGAACTGAAGCTTTCTTT	CASSQGRTEAFF
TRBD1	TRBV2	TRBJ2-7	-	TGTGCCACCAGGGGGCAGGGCGACGAGCAGTACTTC	CATRGQGDEQYF
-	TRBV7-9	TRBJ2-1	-	TGTGCCAGCAGCTTAACCGGGACCGAGCAGTTCTTC	CASSLTGTEQFF
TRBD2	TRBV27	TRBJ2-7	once	TGTGCCAGCAGGGGACTAGCGGGAGTCTCCTACGAGCAGTACTTC	CASRGLAGVSYEQYF
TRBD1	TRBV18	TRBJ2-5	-	TGTGCCAGCTCCCGAGGACAGGGGACGGGGACCCAGTACTTC	CASSRGQGTGTQYF
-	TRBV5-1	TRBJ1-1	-	TGCGCCAGCAGCGAATCGGGGGTAAATGGTGAAGCTTTCTTT	CASSESGVNGEAFF
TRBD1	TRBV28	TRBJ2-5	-	TGTGCCAGCACCCGGACAGGGTGGGAGACCCAGTACTTC	CASTRTGWETQYF
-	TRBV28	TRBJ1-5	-	TGTGCCAGCAGCCAAACAGGTAACAATCAGCCCCAGCATTTT	CASSQTGNNQPQHF
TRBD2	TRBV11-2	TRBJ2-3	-	TGTGCCAGCAGCTTAAGGTGGGGGGGACTAGCGGGTAGCACAGATACGCAGTATTTT	CASSLRWGGLAGSTDTQYF
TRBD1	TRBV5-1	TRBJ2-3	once	TGCGCCAGCAGCTTGGTCGGTCAGGGGGCCGGTCTTTGGGACGGAGATACGCAGTATTTT	CASSLVGQGAGLWDGDTQYF
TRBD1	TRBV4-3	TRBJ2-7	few	TGCGCCAGCAGCCAAGTTAACCGCGAATTGACAGGGAGCTACGAGCAGTACTTC	CASSQVNRELTGSYEQYF
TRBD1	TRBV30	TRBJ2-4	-	TGTGCCTGGAGCCGAGAGACAGGGGCCAAAAACATTCAGTACTTC	CAWSRETGAKNIQYF
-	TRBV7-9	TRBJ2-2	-	TGTGCCAGCAGCCCCGCCCAAACAGGGCCCGGGGAGCTGTTTTTT	CASSPAQTGPGELFF
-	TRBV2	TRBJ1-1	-	TGTGCCAGCAGTGTAGTGAACACTGAAGCTTTCTTT	CASSVVNTEAFF
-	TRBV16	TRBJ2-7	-	TGTGCCAGCAGCCATGGGGGGACCTACGAGCAGTACTTC	CASSHGGTYEQYF
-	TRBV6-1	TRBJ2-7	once	TGTGCCAGCAGACAGCTGTCCTACGAGCAGTACTTC	CASRQLSYEQYF
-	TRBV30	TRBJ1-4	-	TGTGCCTGGAGTGTAAATCTAGGAGCCACTAATGAAAAACTGTTTTTT	CAWSVNLGATNEKLFF
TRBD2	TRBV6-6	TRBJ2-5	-	TGTGCCAGCAGTCCCGGGACTAGCCTTGAGACCCAGTACTTC	CASSPGTSLETQYF
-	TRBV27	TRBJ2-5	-	TGTGCCAGCAGTTCCGGACACTCTCAAGAGACCCAGTACTTC	CASSSGHSQETQYF
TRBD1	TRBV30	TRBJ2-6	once	TGTGCCTGGGGTCGGGACAGGGGATTGGATCACAGAACCACTGGGGCCAACGTCCTGACTTTC	CAWGRDRGLDHRTTGANVLTF